The 21 T cell receptor beta chains reported below all come from one sample, sequenced in a study of identical twins. MiXCR, applied by TCRdb to the 5' RACE reads, yields one record per CDR3 protein. The data show 600,000 to 850,000 distinct CDR3 sequences, with 18% seen just once and over 10% held by the top ten. The same sample was also studied in work on T cells expressing NK-cell markers.

The material sequenced was PBMCs. Receptors were obtained from a young woman in good health.

The sample holds a few counts of this clonotype. The gene calls are TRBV3-1 and TRBJ2-3, with 8 bases fitting TRBD2. This CDR3 is 15 amino acids long. Looked up from germline, CDR1 is LGHDT and CDR2 is YNNKEL (reference sequence). V was clipped by 0 bases and J by 1 base; unmatched bases: 0. The CDR3 DNA is TGTGCCAGCAGCCAAGAAGCGGGAGGCACAGATACGCAGTATTTT. It translates to CASSQEAGGTDTQYF.

This clonotype was found a few times. The chain joins TRBV20-1 to TRBJ2-3; 7 nucleotides align to TRBD1. The CDR3 totals 14 residues. Trimming took 6 bases from V and 1 from J; bases not matched to a gene: 7. Germline lookup yields CDR1 DFQATT and CDR2 SNEGSKA (reference sequence). The CDR3 region has the DNA TGCAGTGCAACCGGACAGGTTCGCACAGATACGCAGTATTTT. This sequence encodes CSATGQVRTDTQYF.

This clonotype was observed at least ten times. The V gene is TRBV20-1, the J gene TRBJ2-2; TRBD1 matches at 7 bases. The CDR3 runs to 16 residues. Germline V gene sequence: CDR1 DFQATT, CDR2 SNEGSKA (reference sequence). V shed 2 bases and J 3 bases; nucleotides not matched to a gene: 9. The CDR3 coding sequence is TGCAGTGCTAGATCCCTAGGGGGACAGCACACCGGGGAGCTGTTTTTT. Translation: CSARSLGGQHTGELFF.

The V call is TRBV7-2, the J call TRBJ2-5; the D gene is possibly TRBD2 (6 bases). This CDR3 is 16 amino acids long. Germline assignment: CDR1 SGHTA and CDR2 FQGNSA. The V end was cut by 3 bases, the J end by 2 bases, with 16 bases between. The chain's CDR3 is CASSFPLISGQETQYF. The CDR3 DNA reads TGTGCCAGCAGCTTCCCCCTCATTAGCGGACAAGAGACCCAGTACTTC.

Written as DNA, the CDR3 is TGTGCCAGCAGCGGGACAGTATCCAATGAGCAGTTCTTC. This sequence encodes CASSGTVSNEQFF. This chain connects TRBV9 to TRBJ2-1; perhaps TRBD1 as D (6 bases). This CDR3 spans 13 amino acids. CDR1 and CDR2 from the germline V gene are SGDLS and YYNGEE. The V end was cut by 3 bases, the J end by 6 bases, with 10 bases between.

The genes are TRBV20-1 and TRBJ2-7, with D possibly being TRBD1 (6 bases). Trimming pared 6 bases from V and 4 bases from J, leaving 13 bases between. The germline CDR1 and CDR2 sequences are DFQATT and SNEGSKA (reference sequence). This CDR3 spans 12 amino acids. The CDR3, as DNA: TGCAGTGCCCTAAGACAGGAATACGAGCAGTACTTC. It encodes CSALRQEYEQYF.

The V gene is TRBV9, the J gene TRBJ2-7; 10 nucleotides match TRBD2. The CDR3 has 15 residues. Looked up from germline, CDR1 is SGDLS and CDR2 is YYNGEE. V trimming: 0 bases; J trimming: 5 bases; junction bases outside the gene matches: 5. The DNA of the CDR3 is TGTGCCAGCAGCGTAGGAGGTAGCGGGGGGCACGAGCAGTACTTC. This translates into CASSVGGSGGHEQYF.

V is TRBV6-5 and J is TRBJ2-7; 7 bases are shared with TRBD2. Germline CDR1 MNHEY, CDR2 SVGAGI. Trimming cost V 2 bases and J 1 base; bases outside gene matches: 11. This CDR3 contains 17 residues. The CDR3 reads CASSYPPGGGASYEQYF. The DNA of the CDR3 is TGTGCCAGCAGTTACCCTCCCGGGGGAGGGGCGTCCTACGAGCAGTACTTC.

This clonotype was observed once. The chain couples TRBV29-1 to TRBJ1-1; possible D gene TRBD1, 6 bases. Germline lookup yields CDR1 SQVTM and CDR2 ANQGSEA. The CDR3 extends over 13 amino acids. Trimming left V 4 bases short and J 7 bases short, with 16 bases between. CDR3 sequence (DNA): TGCAGCGTTGTCTCAGGGGTAGTCAGTGAAGCTTTCTTT. It translates to CSVVSGVVSEAFF.

The chain couples TRBV7-2 to TRBJ2-2, with D perhaps being TRBD1 or TRBD2 (6 bases each). V lost 6 bases and J 7 bases, leaving 15 bases between the germline ends. Germline V gives CDR1 SGHTA, CDR2 FQGNSA. The CDR3 is 14 amino acids. CDR3 sequence (DNA): TGTGCCAGCAGGCAAGGGGGGTCGGTCGGGGAGCTGTTTTTT. Protein: CASRQGGSVGELFF.

This sequence joins TRBV5-1 and TRBJ1-1; 7 bases are shared with TRBD1. V dropped 0 bases and J dropped 0; count of bases not matched to a gene: 5. Germline V lookup: CDR1 SGHRS, CDR2 YFSETQ. The CDR3 totals 16 residues. The chain's CDR3 is CASSLVGQPMNTEAFF. For the CDR3, the DNA is TGCGCCAGCAGCTTGGTGGGACAGCCTATGAACACTGAAGCTTTCTTT.

This chain joins TRBV12-3 or TRBV12-4 and TRBJ1-3; no definite D call. This CDR3 comprises 17 residues. V shed 6 bases and J shed 0 bases, with 18 bases lying between them. The CDR3 bases are TGTGCCAGCAGATTCCCGGGCCTGTCGAGCTCTGGAAACACCATATATTTT. Protein sequence: CASRFPGLSSSGNTIYF.

This clonotype was seen repeatedly, ten times or more. This chain uses TRBV12-3 or TRBV12-4 with TRBJ2-1, with D possibly being TRBD2 (6 bases). This CDR3 region has 11 residues. Trimming pared 6 bases from V and 9 bases from J, leaving 9 bases between. CDR3: CASSFGSEQFF. CDR3 nucleotide sequence: TGTGCCAGCAGCTTCGGGAGTGAGCAGTTCTTC.

The chain uses TRBV5-1 and TRBJ2-3, with 10 bases that match TRBD2. The CDR3 consists of 16 residues. Germline loops: CDR1 SGHRS, CDR2 YFSETQ. Germline trimming cut 0 bases from V and 4 bases from J; bases unmatched to any gene: 5. The CDR3 protein is CASSLEVAGGPDTQYF. The CDR3 DNA reads TGCGCCAGCAGCTTGGAAGTAGCGGGAGGCCCAGATACGCAGTATTTT.

This clonotype was seen a few times. The chain uses TRBV7-2 and TRBJ2-7; tentatively, D is TRBD1 (5 bases). Germline CDR1 is SGHTA and CDR2 is FQGNSA. The V gene lost 3 bases and the J gene lost 4 bases, with 16 bases spanning the gap. CDR3 length equals 15 residues. The CDR3 protein is CASSFGHQSIYEQYF. The CDR3 DNA follows: TGTGCCAGCAGCTTCGGACACCAGTCCATTTACGAGCAGTACTTC.

CDR3 in amino acids: CSVWAGGPLKNIQYF. DNA for the CDR3: TGCAGTGTCTGGGCGGGGGGGCCTCTTAAAAACATTCAGTACTTC. The J gene is TRBJ2-4, the V gene TRBV20-1; 9 bases align to TRBD2. The trim removed 7 bases at V and 4 bases at J, leaving 11 bases unmatched. This CDR3 comprises 15 residues. Germline CDR1 reads DFQATT; CDR2 reads SNEGSKA (reference sequence).

This clonotype was detected ten times or more. V is TRBV27 and J is TRBJ1-4; TRBD1 might be the D (5 bases). This CDR3 comprises 12 residues. Germline V gene lookup returns CDR1 MNHEY and CDR2 SMNVEV (reference sequence). V lost 6 bases and J lost 7, with 9 bases in between. This CDR3 is CASRGGGEKLFF. CDR3 sequence (DNA): TGTGCCAGCAGGGGTGGGGGTGAAAAACTGTTTTTT.

The chain employs TRBV29-1 and TRBJ2-7; D possibly corresponds to TRBD1 (6 bases). From germline, CDR1 is SQVTM and CDR2 ANQGSEA. Trimming left V 0 bases short and J 1 base short, with 13 bases between. The CDR3 is 15 amino acids. The CDR3 region is CSVEDRARGSYEQYF. CDR3 nucleotide sequence: TGCAGCGTTGAAGATCGGGCAAGGGGGTCCTACGAGCAGTACTTC.

This clonotype has only one observation. The V and J genes are TRBV6-2 or TRBV6-3 and TRBJ2-1, with TRBD2 identical over 10 bases. V lost 6 bases, J lost 7 bases, and 12 bases stayed unmatched. Germline CDR1 MNHEY, CDR2 SVGEGT. The CDR3 loop spans 16 amino acids. The CDR3, as DNA: TGTGCCAGCAGCCAATTTCCTAGCGGGAGAGGTAATGAGCAGTTCTTC. Its protein product is CASSQFPSGRGNEQFF.

This clonotype has only a few counts. The chain employs TRBV6-2 or TRBV6-3 and TRBJ2-1; D is unclear. Per the germline V gene, CDR1 is MNHEY and CDR2 is SVGEGT. Trimming removed 4 bases at V and 5 bases at J, with 9 bases between. There are 13 residues in the CDR3. The CDR3 reads CASSFQDHNEQFF. CDR3 sequence (DNA): TGTGCCAGCAGTTTTCAAGACCACAATGAGCAGTTCTTC.

The chain recombines TRBV12-3 or TRBV12-4 with TRBJ2-1, with 8 bases lining up with TRBD2. V shed 3 bases and J 12 bases; nucleotides not matched to a gene: 7. CDR3 size: 13 residues. The CDR3 spells CASSFRAGVRQFF. The CDR3 DNA sequence: TGTGCCAGCAGTTTCCGAGCGGGAGTTAGGCAGTTCTTC.